The sequence of this T cell receptor (beta chain) was determined in a study of blood T cell repertoires in COVID-19 (dated by TCRdb to about 2020). Some background on the complete study: Collaborator samples came from the United States, Italy and Spain and covered acute and convalescent phases of COVID-19. Deeply sampled blood TCRbeta repertoires from subjects exposed to, actively infected with, or recovered from COVID-19 were included in the dataset. Nearly every sample came with metadata listing a de-identified subject ID, COVID-19 status, age in years and sex. The repertoires were made available in a free public database intended to serve as a resource for research on the immune response to SARS-CoV-2. The material from the prospective study consisted of cDNA or gDNA derived from T cells, B-cell-depleted T cells, or PBMCs. Where HLA class I and class II types were available, the types were taken from metadata supplied by the sample provider, not from assay-based typing. The samples were drawn from the first 160 participants of the ongoing ImmuneRACE study and from 1,254 subjects provided by 6 global collaborators.

Whole blood was collected in K2EDTA tubes by collaborating institutions according to the institutions' own protocols. Collaborator samples were shipped for TCRbeta analysis as frozen whole blood, isolated PBMCs, or DNA extracted from either sample type. Points the paper makes about the study in general: How much clinical and demographic metadata was included differed by source and by participant, and the metadata was provided uncurated.

TCRbeta CDR3 regions were amplified from genomic DNA by means of the immunoSEQ Assay, a bias-controlled multiplex PCR. The published analysis was carried out like this. The number of nucleated cells in each sample was estimated by amplification of reference gene primers within the assay. Sequence reads were collapsed and filtered to measure the absolute abundance of every unique TCRbeta CDR3 rearrangement. For each sample, productive Simpson clonality was calculated by taking the square root of Simpson's diversity index across productive rearrangements. TCRdb re-hosts the immuneACCESS table, in-frame sequences only. Its copies lack some clones; in the studies checked, an unresolved V gene accounts for under half of them, and the cause for the rest is not known. V, J and clone size were drawn from that table, and D and trimming were deduced from the DNA. The sample data list around 190,000 clones, and around nine tenths of these were observed just once. Around 4.8% of the sample is held by the ten biggest clonotypes.

This clone was seen a single time. Its specific antigen is unknown. Base qualities are not recorded, but no much larger clone differs from it by a single base. Via the germline V gene, CDR1 is ENHRY and CDR2 SYGVKD. From its cysteine to its phenylalanine, the CDR3 spans 13 amino acids. CDR3 DNA is the only sequence kept; it has 39 bases, read in frame from the first base. Germline trimming amounts to 8 bases on V and 5 bases on J, with 6 as the count of junction bases outside the gene matches. Sequenced sample: peripheral blood. The sequence derives from a human donor in a cohort sampled during active COVID-19. This chain joins TRBV10-3 to TRBJ2-5; the junction holds 9 bases that match TRBD1. The nucleotide sequence is given as TGTGCCATCTTACAGGGGGCGGGGGAGACCCAGTACTTC. This translates into CAILQGAGETQYF.